This entry features one T cell receptor (beta chain) sequence. This specimen comes from a study of blood T cell repertoires in COVID-19. At the level of the study: The study drew acute and convalescent COVID-19 samples from the United States, Italy and Spain. PBMCs, B-cell-depleted T cells, or T cells were the source of the cDNA or gDNA that made up the material.

As processed by the authors: Amplifying reference gene primers gave estimates of nucleated cell counts. Profiled with immunoSEQ multiplex PCR; TCRdb holds only in-frame clones, not every one. Clone size and the V and J calls come from that table; the DNA yielded D and trimming. Of 180,000 or so clones in the sample, more than 70% were seen once. The origin of this receptor is a man aged 18 to 29 with active or convalescent COVID-19. The sequenced sample consisted of peripheral blood.

The CDR3 here is CAIRNSNMNTEAFF. CDR3 in DNA: TGTGCCATCAGGAACAGCAACATGAACACTGAAGCTTTCTTT. The rearrangement joins TRBV10-3 to TRBJ1-1; D is unresolved. V was trimmed by 6 bases and J by 0 bases, leaving 11 bases between them. Germline V lookup: CDR1 ENHRY, CDR2 SYGVKD. The CDR3 extends over 14 amino acids.